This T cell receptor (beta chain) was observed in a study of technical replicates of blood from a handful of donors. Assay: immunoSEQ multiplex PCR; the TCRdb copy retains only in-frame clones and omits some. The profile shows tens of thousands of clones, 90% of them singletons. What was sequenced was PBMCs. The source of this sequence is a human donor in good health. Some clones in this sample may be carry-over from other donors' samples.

The CDR3 protein is CASRRENSIGNTIYF. The CDR3 nucleotides read TGCGCCAGCAGGAGAGAGAACTCAATAGGAAACACCATATATTTT. The V call is TRBV5-1, the J call TRBJ1-3; unclear D gene. Trimming cost V 5 bases and J 4 bases, with 16 bases left between them. The CDR3 runs 15 residues. Germline CDR1 SGHRS, CDR2 YFSETQ.